These T cell receptor beta chains were read from a single sample in a study of early T cells in non-severe SARS-CoV-2 infection. TCRdb re-called the 5' RACE reads through MiXCR, storing one row per CDR3 protein. The sample yields roughly 24,000 distinct CDR3 sequences, under 6% seen once. Input material: whole blood. These receptors all stem from an adult who was a healthcare worker with PCR-confirmed SARS-CoV-2 infection or an uninfected control (not recorded which). Both conserved end residues are part of each CDR3. D genes are given only for firm matches. Rows give clone size only sometimes, using once, few, many, or a class for an expanded clone.

size,D,J,V,DNA,CDR3
-,TRBD2,TRBJ2-3,TRBV10-1,TGCGCCAGCAGTCTTTACGGGGGGACAGATACGCAGTATTTT,CASSLYGGTDTQYF
-,-,TRBJ2-6,TRBV6-2/TRBV6-3,TGTGCCAGCAGTTACAGGTCCCGCTCTGGGGCCAACGTCCTGACTTTC,CASSYRSRSGANVLTF
many,TRBD2,TRBJ2-2,TRBV27,TGTGCCAGCAGTTCACTAGCGGGGGGGCAACGGAGGACCGGGGAGCTGTTTTTT,CASSSLAGGQRRTGELFF
many,-,TRBJ2-5,TRBV7-6,TGTGCCAGCGGGGTTGGCGAGACCCAGTACTTC,CASGVGETQYF
many,-,TRBJ2-5,TRBV4-2,TGTGCCAGCAGCCTACGTGTCGCCGCTGGGAGGCAAGAGACCCAGTACTTC,CASSLRVAAGRQETQYF
-,-,TRBJ2-1,TRBV30,TGTGCCTGGAGTGTACCCTTTGGCAATGAGCAGTTCTTC,CAWSVPFGNEQFF
many,-,TRBJ2-3,TRBV2,TGTGCCAGCGGTCAGATACCAGATACGCAGTATTTT,CASGQIPDTQYF
few,-,TRBJ2-3,TRBV7-2,TGTGCCAGCAGCCCATCCTTTAGCGGTGAGAGCACAGATACGCAGTATTTT,CASSPSFSGESTDTQYF
medium-sized,-,TRBJ2-4,TRBV6-5,TGTGCCAGCAGTTACGGGGCTGGCGTTTACATTCAGTACTTC,CASSYGAGVYIQYF
-,-,TRBJ1-1,TRBV7-2,TGTGCCAGCATGAAACGGCAGGGAACTGAAGCTTTCTTT,CASMKRQGTEAFF
many,TRBD2,TRBJ2-7,TRBV7-6,TGTGCCAGCAGCTTAGGACTAGCGGTTACCTACGAGCAGTACTTC,CASSLGLAVTYEQYF
many,-,TRBJ1-1,TRBV19,TGTGCCAGTACCCTAGAAAGGGGAGAGAACACTGAAGCTTTCTTT,CASTLERGENTEAFF
few,-,TRBJ1-1,TRBV6-2/TRBV6-3,TGTGCCAGCAGTTACCTCCGGGTTCGGGTGGGAACTGAAGCTTTCTTT,CASSYLRVRVGTEAFF
few,TRBD2,TRBJ2-2,TRBV6-1,TGTGCCACCGACTCGACTAGCGGATACAGCTACGCGAACACCGGGGAGCTGTTTTTT,CATDSTSGYSYANTGELFF
-,-,TRBJ1-1,TRBV3-1,TGTGCCAGCAGCCAAGGAGGAGTTAGGACGGAGCTGTCTGAAGCTTTCTTT,CASSQGGVRTELSEAFF
-,-,TRBJ1-5,TRBV3-1,TGTGCCAGCAGCCGGGGCGGAATTTATAGCAATCAGCCCCAGCATTTT,CASSRGGIYSNQPQHF
many,-,TRBJ2-3,TRBV28,TGTGCCAGCACCAAAACTAGTACAGATACGCAGTATTTT,CASTKTSTDTQYF
few,-,TRBJ2-1,TRBV7-2,TGTGGCAGCAGCCCCGGGGTCTACAATGAGCAGTTCTTC,CGSSPGVYNEQFF
-,-,TRBJ2-2,TRBV6-6,TGTGCCAGCAGTTACGAACAGGGAGGTACCGGGGAGCTGTTTTTT,CASSYEQGGTGELFF
-,-,TRBJ1-2,TRBV29-1,TGCAGCGTGGGTCAGACGGGCTACACCTTC,CSVGQTGYTF
many,TRBD1,TRBJ2-2,TRBV7-6,TGTGCCAGCAGCCCTCATCCCGGGACAGGACTAAACACCGGGGAGCTGTTTTTT,CASSPHPGTGLNTGELFF
many,-,TRBJ2-3,TRBV7-2,TGTGCCAGCAGCCAGTCTCTTAGGTACACAGATACGCAGTATTTT,CASSQSLRYTDTQYF
-,-,TRBJ1-1,TRBV24-1,TGTGCCACCAGTGACAACGGGGGTCTGAACACTGAAGCTTTCTTT,CATSDNGGLNTEAFF
many,-,TRBJ2-7,TRBV6-6,TGTGCCAGCAGTTACTATATCGGGTTTTACGAGCAGTACTTC,CASSYYIGFYEQYF
many,TRBD1,TRBJ2-2,TRBV11-2,TGTGCCAGCAGCTTTCAGGGGGCACCCGGGGAGCTGTTTTTT,CASSFQGAPGELFF
many,TRBD2,TRBJ2-7,TRBV6-5,TGTGCCAGCATGAGGCGGGGGGGCCAGGGGAGGTACGAGCAGTACTTC,CASMRRGGQGRYEQYF
many,-,TRBJ1-5,TRBV6-2/TRBV6-3,TGTGCCAGCAGTTACCCCCGAGGTAGCAATCAGCCCCAGCATTTT,CASSYPRGSNQPQHF
many,-,TRBJ1-1,TRBV10-1,TGCGCCAGCAGCGATGACTTGGCTGAAGCTTTCTTT,CASSDDLAEAFF
-,-,TRBJ1-1,TRBV19,TGTGCCAGTAGTCGGCGAGTGAACACTGAAGCTTTCTTT,CASSRRVNTEAFF
many,-,TRBJ1-4,TRBV4-1,TGCGCCAGCAGCCAACCCCATCGAGAAGAAAAACTGTTTTTT,CASSQPHREEKLFF
-,TRBD1,TRBJ2-2,TRBV2,TGTGCCAGCAGTGACAGGGGGCTTATCGGGGAGCTGTTTTTT,CASSDRGLIGELFF
many,TRBD2,TRBJ2-3,TRBV4-3,TGCGCCAGCAGCCATCGGGGGGGCCTAGATACGCAGTATTTT,CASSHRGGLDTQYF
many,-,TRBJ1-2,TRBV18,TGTGCCAGCTCACCGAGTGGGTACTATGGCTACACCTTC,CASSPSGYYGYTF
many,-,TRBJ1-6,TRBV5-1,TGCGCCAGCAGTGAGGGGTCCGGGTCCTATAATTCACCCCTCCACTTT,CASSEGSGSYNSPLHF
many,-,TRBJ1-2,TRBV20-1,TGCAGTGCTAGGGACAGCTCTAATTCCATCTATGGCTACACCTTC,CSARDSSNSIYGYTF
-,-,TRBJ1-4,TRBV29-1,TGCAGCGTTCTGGGGGAAAAACTGTTTTTT,CSVLGEKLFF
many,-,TRBJ2-5,TRBV7-9,TGTGCCAGCAGCCCCGACCTAGGGCGGATAGAGACCCAGTACTTC,CASSPDLGRIETQYF
many,-,TRBJ2-7,TRBV14,TGTGCCAGCAGCCAAGCCGGGGGTGGGGCCTACGAGCAGTACTTC,CASSQAGGGAYEQYF
-,-,TRBJ1-3,TRBV6-5,TGTGCCAGCAGCCTACAGGGCGGTGGAAACACCATATATTTT,CASSLQGGGNTIYF
many,-,TRBJ2-3,TRBV5-1,TGCGCCAGCAGAGGGTTCGGCCTTTCGGATACGCAGTATTTT,CASRGFGLSDTQYF
few,-,TRBJ2-3,TRBV5-1,TGCGCCAGCAGCTTGGCACTAGATCAACACACAGATACGCAGTATTTT,CASSLALDQHTDTQYF
many,TRBD1,TRBJ1-2,TRBV5-5,TGTGCCAGCAGCCCGACAGGGGGCTATGGCTACACCTTC,CASSPTGGYGYTF
many,-,TRBJ2-3,TRBV5-4,TGTGCCAGCAGCGTAGGGACGGCCACAGATACGCAGTATTTT,CASSVGTATDTQYF
many,-,TRBJ2-3,TRBV6-5,TGTGCCAGCAGTTACTCGCCGATTACAGATACGCAGTATTTT,CASSYSPITDTQYF
medium-sized,-,TRBJ2-5,TRBV4-2,TGTGCCAGCAGCCAAGACACTCATGCAGAGGGGGGAGAGACCCAGTACTTC,CASSQDTHAEGGETQYF
-,-,TRBJ1-5,TRBV27,TGTGCCAGCAGTTTAAGGGGGGGCGGCTATCAGCCCCAGCATTTT,CASSLRGGGYQPQHF
many,TRBD1,TRBJ2-1,TRBV5-1,TGCGCCAGCAGCTGGACAGGCGGTGAGCAGTTCTTC,CASSWTGGEQFF
many,TRBD1,TRBJ1-6,TRBV20-1,TGCAGTGCTGGTACAGGGGGCGGGCATAATTCACCCCTCCACTTT,CSAGTGGGHNSPLHF
few,TRBD2,TRBJ2-3,TRBV20-1,TGCAGTGCAAACCCCTCAGCGGGGGGAGGAGATACGCAGTATTTT,CSANPSAGGGDTQYF